This T cell receptor (beta chain) is drawn from a study of blood T cell repertoires in COVID-19. Study as a whole: In each case, the material was cDNA or gDNA derived from T cells, B-cell-depleted T cells, or PBMCs.

The CDR3 extends over 14 amino acids. Trimming took 5 bases from V and 9 from J, leaving 17 bases between them. Germline values: CDR1 MNHEY, CDR2 SMNVEV (reference sequence). This clone was counted once. Measured with immunoSEQ multiplex PCR; TCRdb has only the in-frame clones, and not every one. This table has over 200,000 clones, 83% appearing once. Sequencing was carried out using peripheral blood. The receptor was derived from a middle-aged woman with active or convalescent COVID-19. The rearrangement links TRBV27 to TRBJ2-1; the D gene is possibly TRBD2 (5 bases). The CDR3 nucleotides read TGTGCCAGCAGTCTCCTTAGCGCCCGGAGTGAGCAGTTCTTC. This translates into CASSLLSARSEQFF.